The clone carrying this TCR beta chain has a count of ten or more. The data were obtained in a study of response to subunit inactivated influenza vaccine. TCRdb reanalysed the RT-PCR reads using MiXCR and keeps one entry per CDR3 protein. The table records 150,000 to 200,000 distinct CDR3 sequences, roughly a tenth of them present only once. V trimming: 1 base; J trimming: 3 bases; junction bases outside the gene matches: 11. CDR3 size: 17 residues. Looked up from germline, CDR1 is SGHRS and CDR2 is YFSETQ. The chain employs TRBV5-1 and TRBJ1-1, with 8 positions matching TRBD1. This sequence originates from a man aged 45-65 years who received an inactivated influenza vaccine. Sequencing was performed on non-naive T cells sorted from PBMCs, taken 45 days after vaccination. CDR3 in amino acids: CASSLWAGGVGDTEAFF. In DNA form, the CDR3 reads TGCGCCAGCAGCTTGTGGGCAGGGGGCGTGGGGGACACTGAAGCTTTCTTT.